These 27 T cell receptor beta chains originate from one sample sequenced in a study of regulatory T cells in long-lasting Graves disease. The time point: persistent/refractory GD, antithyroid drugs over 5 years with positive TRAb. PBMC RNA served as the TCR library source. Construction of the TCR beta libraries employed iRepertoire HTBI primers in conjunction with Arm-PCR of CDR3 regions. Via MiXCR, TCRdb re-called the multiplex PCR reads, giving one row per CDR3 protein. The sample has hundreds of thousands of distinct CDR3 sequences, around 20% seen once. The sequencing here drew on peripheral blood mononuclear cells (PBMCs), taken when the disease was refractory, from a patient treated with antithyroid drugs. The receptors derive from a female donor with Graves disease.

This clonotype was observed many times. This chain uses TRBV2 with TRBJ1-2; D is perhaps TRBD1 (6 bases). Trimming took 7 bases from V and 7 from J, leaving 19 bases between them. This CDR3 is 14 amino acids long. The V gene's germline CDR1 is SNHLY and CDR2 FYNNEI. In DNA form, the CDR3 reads TGTGCCAGCATCGAGAGGGGGATTACGGTTGGCTACACCTTC. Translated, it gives CASIERGITVGYTF.

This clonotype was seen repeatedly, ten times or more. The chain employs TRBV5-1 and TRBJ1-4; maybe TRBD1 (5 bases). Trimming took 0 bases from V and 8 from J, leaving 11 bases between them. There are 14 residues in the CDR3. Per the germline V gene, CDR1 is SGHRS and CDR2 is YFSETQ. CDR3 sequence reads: CASSLEGTWEKLFF. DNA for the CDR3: TGCGCCAGCAGCTTGGAGGGGACTTGGGAAAAACTGTTTTTT. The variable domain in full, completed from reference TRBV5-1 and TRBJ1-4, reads KAGVTQTPRYLIKTRGQQVTLSCSPISGHRSVSWYQQTPGQGLQFLFEYFSETQRNKGNFPGRFSGRQFSNSRSEMNVSTLELGDSALYLCASSLEGTWEKLFFGSGTQLSVL.

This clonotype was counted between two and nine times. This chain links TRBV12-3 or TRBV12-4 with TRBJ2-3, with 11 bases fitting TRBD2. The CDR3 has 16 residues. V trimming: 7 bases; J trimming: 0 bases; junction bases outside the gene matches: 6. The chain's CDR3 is CASILGLAGSTDTQYF. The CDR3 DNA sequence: TGTGCCAGCATTCTAGGACTAGCGGGTAGCACAGATACGCAGTATTTT.

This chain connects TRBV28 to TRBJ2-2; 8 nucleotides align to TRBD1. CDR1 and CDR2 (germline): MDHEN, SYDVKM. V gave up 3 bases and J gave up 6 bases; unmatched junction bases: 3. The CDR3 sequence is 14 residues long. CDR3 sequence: CASSFQGAPGELFF. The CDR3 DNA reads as TGTGCCAGCAGTTTCCAGGGGGCGCCCGGGGAGCTGTTTTTT.

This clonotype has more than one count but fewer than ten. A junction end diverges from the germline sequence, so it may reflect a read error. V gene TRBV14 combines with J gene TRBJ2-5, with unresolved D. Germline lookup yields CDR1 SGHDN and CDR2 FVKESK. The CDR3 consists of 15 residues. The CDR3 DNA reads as TGTGCCAGCGGCCAGAAAGGGCTCCCCCGGGAGACCCAGTACTTC. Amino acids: CASGQKGLPRETQYF.

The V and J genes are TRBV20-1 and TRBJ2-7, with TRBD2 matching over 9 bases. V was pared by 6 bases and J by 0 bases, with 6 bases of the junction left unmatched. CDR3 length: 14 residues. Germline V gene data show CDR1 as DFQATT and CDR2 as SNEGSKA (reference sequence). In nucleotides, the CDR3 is TGCAGTGCCAATATAGCGGGAGTCTCCTACGAGCAGTACTTC. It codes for CSANIAGVSYEQYF.

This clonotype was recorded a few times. The CDR3 DNA reads TGTGCCAGCAGCCCGTCGTCCGCAGATACGCAGTATTTT. It codes for CASSPSSADTQYF. This chain uses TRBV9 with TRBJ2-3; D is unresolved. Germline V gene sequence: CDR1 SGDLS, CDR2 YYNGEE. V dropped 4 bases and J dropped 4 bases, with 10 bases sitting between them. The CDR3 has 13 residues.

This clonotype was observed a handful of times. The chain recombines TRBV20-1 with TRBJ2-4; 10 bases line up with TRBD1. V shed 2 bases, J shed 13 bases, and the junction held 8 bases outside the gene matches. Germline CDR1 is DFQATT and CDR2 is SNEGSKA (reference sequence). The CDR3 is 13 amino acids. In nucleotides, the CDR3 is TGCAGTGCTAGATCCCCAGGACAGGGGGGACAGTACTTC. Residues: CSARSPGQGGQYF.

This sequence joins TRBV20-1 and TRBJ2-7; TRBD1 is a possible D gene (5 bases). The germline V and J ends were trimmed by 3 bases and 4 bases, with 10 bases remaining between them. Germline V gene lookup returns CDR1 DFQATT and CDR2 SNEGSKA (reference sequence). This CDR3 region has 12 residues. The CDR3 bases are TGCAGTGCTAGGCGCACAGGATACGAGCAGTACTTC. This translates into CSARRTGYEQYF.

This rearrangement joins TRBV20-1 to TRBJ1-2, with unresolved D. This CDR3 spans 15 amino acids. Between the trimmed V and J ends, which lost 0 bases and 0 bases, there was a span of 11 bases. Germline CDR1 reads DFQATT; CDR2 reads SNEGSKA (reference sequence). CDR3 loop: CSARDARVANYGYTF. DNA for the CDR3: TGCAGTGCTAGAGACGCCCGCGTGGCTAACTATGGCTACACCTTC.

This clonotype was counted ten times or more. CDR3 loop: CASSPQRAGAMNTEAFF. CDR3 sequence (DNA): TGTGCCAGCTCACCACAGCGGGCAGGGGCTATGAACACTGAAGCTTTCTTT. V gene TRBV18 combines with J gene TRBJ1-1; tentatively, D is TRBD1 (6 bases). CDR1 and CDR2 (germline): KGHSH, LQKENI. V dropped 1 base and J dropped 0 bases, with 15 bases sitting between them. CDR3 length equals 17 residues.

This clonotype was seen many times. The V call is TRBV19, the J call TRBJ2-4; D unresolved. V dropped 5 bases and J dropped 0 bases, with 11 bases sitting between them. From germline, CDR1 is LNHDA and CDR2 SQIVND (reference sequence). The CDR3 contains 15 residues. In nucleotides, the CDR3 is TGTGCCAGTAGTGATGCCGGATTAGCCAAAAACATTCAGTACTTC. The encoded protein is CASSDAGLAKNIQYF. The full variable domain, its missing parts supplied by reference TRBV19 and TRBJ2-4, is DGGITQSPKYLFRKEGQNVTLSCEQNLNHDAMYWYRQDPGQGLRLIYYSQIVNDFQKGDIAEGYSVSREKKESFPLTVTSAQKNPTAFYLCASSDAGLAKNIQYFGAGTRLSVL.

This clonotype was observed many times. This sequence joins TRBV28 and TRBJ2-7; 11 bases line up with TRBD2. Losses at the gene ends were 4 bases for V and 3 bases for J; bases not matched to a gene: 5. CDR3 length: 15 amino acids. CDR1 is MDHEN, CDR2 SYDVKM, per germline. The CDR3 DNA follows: TGTGCCAGCAGTTGGGCTAGCGGGGGGTACTACGAGCAGTACTTC. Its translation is CASSWASGGYYEQYF.

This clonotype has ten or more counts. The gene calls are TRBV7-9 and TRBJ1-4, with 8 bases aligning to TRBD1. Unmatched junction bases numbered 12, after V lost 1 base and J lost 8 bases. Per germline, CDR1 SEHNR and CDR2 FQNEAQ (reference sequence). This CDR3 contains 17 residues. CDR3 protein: CASSLGPFRGQEEKLFF. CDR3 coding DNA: TGTGCCAGCAGCTTAGGCCCCTTCAGGGGGCAAGAAGAAAAACTGTTTTTT.

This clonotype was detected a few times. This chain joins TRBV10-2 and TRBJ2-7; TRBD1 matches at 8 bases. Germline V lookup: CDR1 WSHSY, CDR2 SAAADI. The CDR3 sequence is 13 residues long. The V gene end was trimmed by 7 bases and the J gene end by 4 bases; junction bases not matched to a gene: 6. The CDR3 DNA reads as TGCGCCAGCAAAGACAGGGGCTTTTACGAGCAGTACTTC. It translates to CASKDRGFYEQYF.

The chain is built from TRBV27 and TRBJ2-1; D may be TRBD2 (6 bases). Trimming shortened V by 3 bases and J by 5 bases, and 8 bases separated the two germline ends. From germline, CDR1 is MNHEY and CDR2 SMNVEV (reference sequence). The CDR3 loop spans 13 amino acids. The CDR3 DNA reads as TGTGCCAGCAGTTTGAGGACTAACAATGAGCAGTTCTTC. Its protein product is CASSLRTNNEQFF.

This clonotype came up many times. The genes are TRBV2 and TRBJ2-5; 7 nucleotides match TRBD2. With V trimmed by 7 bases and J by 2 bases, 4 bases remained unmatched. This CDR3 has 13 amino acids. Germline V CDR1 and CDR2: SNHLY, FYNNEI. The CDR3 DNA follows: TGTGCCAGCAACCCTAGCGGTCAAGAGACCCAGTACTTC. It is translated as CASNPSGQETQYF.

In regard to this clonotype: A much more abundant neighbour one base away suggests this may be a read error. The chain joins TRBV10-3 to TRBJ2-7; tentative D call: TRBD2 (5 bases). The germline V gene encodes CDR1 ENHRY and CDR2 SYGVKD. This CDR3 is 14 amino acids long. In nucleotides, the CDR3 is TGTGCCGTCAGTGCGGGTAGGGTAACCTACGAGCAGTACTTC. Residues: CAVSAGRVTYEQYF.

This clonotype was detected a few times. The CDR3 sequence: CASSLVGTDTQYF. CDR3 nucleotide sequence: TGTGCCAGCAGCTTAGTGGGGACAGATACGCAGTATTTT. The V call is TRBV7-3, the J call TRBJ2-3; D not certain. V lost 2 bases to trimming and J lost 3 bases, with 6 bases between them. The CDR3 is 13 residues long. Germline assignment: CDR1 SGHTA and CDR2 FQGTGA.

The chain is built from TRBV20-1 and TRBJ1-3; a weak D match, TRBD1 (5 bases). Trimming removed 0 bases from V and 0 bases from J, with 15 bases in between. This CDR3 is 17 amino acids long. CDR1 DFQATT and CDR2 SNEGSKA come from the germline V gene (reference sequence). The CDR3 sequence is CSARDYEGLHSGNTIYF. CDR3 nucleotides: TGCAGTGCTAGAGATTATGAGGGGCTGCACTCTGGAAACACCATATATTTT.

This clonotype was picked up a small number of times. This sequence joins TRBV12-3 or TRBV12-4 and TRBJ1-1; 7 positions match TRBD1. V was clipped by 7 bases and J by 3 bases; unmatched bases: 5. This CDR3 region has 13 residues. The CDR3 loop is CASTPQGDTEAFF. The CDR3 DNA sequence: TGTGCCAGCACCCCTCAGGGGGACACTGAAGCTTTCTTT.

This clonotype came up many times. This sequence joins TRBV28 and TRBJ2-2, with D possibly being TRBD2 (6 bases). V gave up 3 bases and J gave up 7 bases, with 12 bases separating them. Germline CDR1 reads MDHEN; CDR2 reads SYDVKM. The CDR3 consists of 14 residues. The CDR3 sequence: CASSFRLALGELFF. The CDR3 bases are TGTGCCAGCAGTTTTCGGCTAGCGCTCGGGGAGCTGTTTTTT.

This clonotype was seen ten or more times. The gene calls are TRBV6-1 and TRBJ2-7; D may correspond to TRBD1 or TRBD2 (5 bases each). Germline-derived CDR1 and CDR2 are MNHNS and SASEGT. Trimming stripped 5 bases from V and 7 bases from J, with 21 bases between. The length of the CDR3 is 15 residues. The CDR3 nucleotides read TGTGCCAGCAGTCCCGAAGGGATACGGGGCGGAGAGCAGTACTTC. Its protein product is CASSPEGIRGGEQYF.

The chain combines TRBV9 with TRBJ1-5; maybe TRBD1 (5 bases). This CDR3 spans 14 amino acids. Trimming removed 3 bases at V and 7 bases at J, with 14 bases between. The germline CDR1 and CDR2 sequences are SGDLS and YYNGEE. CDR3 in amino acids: CASSASGGMQPQHF. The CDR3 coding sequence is TGTGCCAGCAGCGCCTCCGGGGGGATGCAGCCCCAGCATTTT.

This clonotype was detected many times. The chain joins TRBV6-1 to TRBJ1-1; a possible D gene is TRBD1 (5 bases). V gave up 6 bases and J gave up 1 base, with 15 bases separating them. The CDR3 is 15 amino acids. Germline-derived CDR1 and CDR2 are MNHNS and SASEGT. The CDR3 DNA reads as TGTGCCAGCAGCAATCCGGGACTTCGGAACACTGAAGCTTTCTTT. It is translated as CASSNPGLRNTEAFF.

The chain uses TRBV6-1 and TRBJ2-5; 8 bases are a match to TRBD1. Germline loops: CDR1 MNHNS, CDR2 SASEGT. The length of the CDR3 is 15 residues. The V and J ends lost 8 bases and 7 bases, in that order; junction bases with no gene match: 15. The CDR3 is CASVKSGQAYRTQYF. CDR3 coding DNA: TGTGCCAGCGTGAAATCGGGACAGGCTTACAGGACCCAGTACTTC.

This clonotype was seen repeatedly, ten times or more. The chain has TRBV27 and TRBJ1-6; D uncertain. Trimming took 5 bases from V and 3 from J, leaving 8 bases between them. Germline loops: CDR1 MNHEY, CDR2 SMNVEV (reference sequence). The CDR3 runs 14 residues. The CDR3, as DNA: TGTGCCAGCAGTCCGCTAGACTATAATTCACCCCTCCACTTT. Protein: CASSPLDYNSPLHF.